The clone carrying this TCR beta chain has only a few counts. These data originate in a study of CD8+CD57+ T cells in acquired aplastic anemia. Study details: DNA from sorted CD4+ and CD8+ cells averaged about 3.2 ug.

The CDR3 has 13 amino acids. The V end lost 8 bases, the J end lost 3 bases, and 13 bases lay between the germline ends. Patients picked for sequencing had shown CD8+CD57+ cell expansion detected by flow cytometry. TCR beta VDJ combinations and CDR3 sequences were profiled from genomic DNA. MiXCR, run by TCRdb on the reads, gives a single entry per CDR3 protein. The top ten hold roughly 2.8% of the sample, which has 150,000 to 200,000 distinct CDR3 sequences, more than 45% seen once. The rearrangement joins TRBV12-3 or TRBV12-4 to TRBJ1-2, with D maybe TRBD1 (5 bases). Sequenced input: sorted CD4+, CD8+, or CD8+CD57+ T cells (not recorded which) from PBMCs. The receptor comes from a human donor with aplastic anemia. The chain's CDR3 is CASAIGGDYGYTF. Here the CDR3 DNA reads TGTGCCAGCGCTATCGGGGGTGACTATGGCTACACCTTC.